This T cell receptor (beta chain) is from a study of OX40 agonist ivuxolimab in advanced cancers. Study-level points and caveats: Relative to CD4+ cells, CD8+ T cells on average had more expanded clones.

With regard to this clone: Its antigen is unidentified.

Some clones are missing from TCRdb's copy, which holds only in-frame ones; the method was immunoSEQ multiplex PCR. The data contain under 70,000 clones, more than 80% of them singletons. This receptor was taken from an adult with an advanced solid tumor such as melanoma, head and neck, liver or kidney cancer. The material was CD4+ or CD8+ T cells sorted from blood, obtained in a trial of the OX40 agonist ivuxolimab.

In DNA, the CDR3 is TGTGCCAGCAGTTACGGAACCCTGAACACTGAAGCTTTCTTT. As protein: CASSYGTLNTEAFF. The rearrangement joins TRBV6-5 to TRBJ1-1; D gene ambiguous. V gave up 2 bases and J gave up 0 bases, with 7 bases separating them. The CDR3 is 14 amino acids. Germline V gene lookup returns CDR1 MNHEY and CDR2 SVGAGI.